This TCR beta chain emerged from a study of blood T cells in healthy people across ages. The study's findings and limits: Conclusively comparing naive with antigen-experienced cells was impossible with unsorted PBMCs.

Next came a second PCR, run for about 6 to 12 cycles, which used a sample-barcoded 5' primer along with a J-beta primer mix. TCRdb independently ran MiXCR on the 5' RACE reads; one entry per CDR3 protein. The sample includes 1.5 million to 2 million distinct CDR3 sequences, around half of them seen just once. As concerns this clonotype: Its antigen remains unidentified.

In terms of origin and age, donors were healthy Caucasian individuals from Russia aged about 6 to 90. The V and J ends lost 0 bases and 3 bases, in that order; junction bases with no gene match: 5. The germline CDR1 and CDR2 sequences are SGHRS and YFSETQ. CDR3 length: 16 amino acids. The receptor was isolated from a woman in her thirties or forties in good health. Material for sequencing was blood. The J gene is TRBJ2-3, the V gene TRBV5-1, with 9 bases aligning to TRBD2. The CDR3 DNA reads as TGCGCCAGCAGCTTGGCCCCGCTAGCGGGGACAGATACGCAGTATTTT. Protein sequence: CASSLAPLAGTDTQYF.